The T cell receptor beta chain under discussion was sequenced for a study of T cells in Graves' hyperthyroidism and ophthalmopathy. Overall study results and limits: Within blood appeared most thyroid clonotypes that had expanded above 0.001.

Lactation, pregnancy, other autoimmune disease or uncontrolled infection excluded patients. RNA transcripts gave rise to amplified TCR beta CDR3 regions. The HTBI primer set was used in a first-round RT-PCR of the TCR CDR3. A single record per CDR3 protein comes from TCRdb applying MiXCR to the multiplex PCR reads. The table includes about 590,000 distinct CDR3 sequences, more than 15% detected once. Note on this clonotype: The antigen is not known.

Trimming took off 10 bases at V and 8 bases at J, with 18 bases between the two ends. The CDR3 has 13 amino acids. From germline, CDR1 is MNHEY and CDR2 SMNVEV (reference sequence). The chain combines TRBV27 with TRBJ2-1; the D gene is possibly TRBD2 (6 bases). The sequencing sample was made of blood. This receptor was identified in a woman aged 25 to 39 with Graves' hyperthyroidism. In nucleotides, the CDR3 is TGTGCCACCAGGGCTGGGGGGTTCGATGAGCAGTTCTTC. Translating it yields CATRAGGFDEQFF.